This entry describes one T cell receptor beta chain. There are 13 residues in the CDR3. The germline gives CDR1 SGDLS, CDR2 YYNGEE. The V end lost 3 bases, the J end lost 8 bases, and 15 bases lay between the germline ends. This record comes from a study of blood T cell repertoires in COVID-19. Sequencing used immunoSEQ multiplex PCR; TCRdb keeps in-frame clones, though not all of them. The table lists about 150,000 clones, approximately 87% of them singletons, with approximately 40% in the top ten. This chain uses TRBV9 with TRBJ2-7; possibly TRBD2 for D (6 bases). The sequencing input was peripheral blood. This TCR was sampled from a man between 50 and 59 years old who had recovered from COVID-19. The CDR3 reads CASSDPGGVKQYF. The CDR3 DNA reads as TGTGCCAGCAGCGACCCCGGGGGAGTTAAGCAGTACTTC.